What follows are 31 T cell receptor beta chains derived from one specimen sequenced in a study of long-term antiretroviral therapy in people with HIV. Survey-level immunoSEQ v3.0 assays were run. Only in-frame clones appear in the TCRdb table, and some are missing; sequencing was by immunoSEQ multiplex PCR. Of 25,000 to 30,000 clones in the sample, approximately 94% are singletons; the top ten hold about 3%. The starting material was unsorted PBMCs, obtained approximately 7.4 years after starting antiretroviral therapy. The receptors were sampled from a man in his fifties with HIV.

This clone was seen a single time. The chain uses TRBV2 and TRBJ1-2, with 7 positions matching TRBD1. Germline V gene data show CDR1 as SNHLY and CDR2 as FYNNEI. The CDR3 runs 17 residues. V was pared by 1 base and J by 4 bases, with 12 bases of the junction left unmatched. The CDR3 DNA follows: TGTGCCAGCAGTGAAGGTCTCATATTCCGGACAGGCTATGGCTACACCTTC. It codes for CASSEGLIFRTGYGYTF.

This clone was seen only once. The chain combines TRBV5-4 with TRBJ1-2, with a possible D match to TRBD1 (6 bases). Germline CDR1 is SGHNT and CDR2 is YYREEE (reference sequence). Trimming left V 0 bases short and J 12 bases short, with 24 bases between. This CDR3 contains 16 residues. The CDR3 sequence is CASSLEGVTNFGTNTF. Written as DNA, the CDR3 is TGTGCCAGCAGCTTGGAGGGGGTGACCAATTTTGGGACCAACACCTTC.

The chain carries TRBV7-8 and TRBJ2-3, with TRBD2 matching 9 bases. The CDR3 spans 16 residues. CDR1 and CDR2 from the germline V gene are SGHVS and FQNEAQ. V lost 5 bases, J lost 5 bases, and 11 bases stayed unmatched. In DNA form, the CDR3 reads TGTGCCAGCAGCAACCTAGGCGGGGGGGTCCTAGATACGCAGTATTTT. Residues: CASSNLGGGVLDTQYF.

The chain has TRBV27 and TRBJ1-2; TRBD1 aligns across 7 bases. The germline CDR1 and CDR2 sequences are MNHEY and SMNVEV (reference sequence). Trimming cost V 4 bases and J 4 bases; bases outside gene matches: 15. There are 17 residues in the CDR3. The CDR3 DNA is TGTGCCAGCAGTTCTACAAACCCGGACAGGCCTACCTATGGCTACACCTTC. Translating it yields CASSSTNPDRPTYGYTF.

This clone appeared a few times. This chain joins TRBV14 and TRBJ1-6; TRBD1 matches 7 bases. With 4 bases clipped from V and 4 bases from J, the junction kept 4 bases outside the gene matches. Germline CDR1 SGHDN, CDR2 FVKESK. The CDR3 is made up of 15 amino acids. CDR3 sequence reads: CASSRPGQYNSPLHF. In DNA form, the CDR3 reads TGTGCCAGCAGCCGACCGGGACAGTATAATTCACCCCTCCACTTT.

This rearrangement joins TRBV7-3 to TRBJ1-5; D remains unclear. The CDR3 totals 13 residues. The ends were cut back, 5 bases at V and 3 bases at J, with 8 bases in the middle. The germline V gene encodes CDR1 SGHTA and CDR2 FQGTGA. CDR3 sequence reads: CASSQWANQPQHF. In nucleotides, the CDR3 is TGTGCCAGCAGCCAATGGGCCAATCAGCCCCAGCATTTT.

The gene calls are TRBV6-6 and TRBJ1-5; a possible D gene is TRBD1 (5 bases). V was trimmed by 8 bases and J by 1 base, leaving 12 bases between them. CDR1 MNHNY and CDR2 SVGAGI come from the germline V gene (reference sequence). This CDR3 contains 14 residues. Here the CDR3 DNA reads TGTGCCAGCGATCAGGGTCACAGCAATCAGCCCCAGCATTTT. As protein: CASDQGHSNQPQHF.

The chain recombines TRBV5-1 with TRBJ2-1; 10 bases are a match to TRBD1. CDR1 is SGHRS, CDR2 YFSETQ, per germline. V lost 0 bases to trimming and J lost 6 bases; unmatched junction nucleotides: 9. The CDR3 runs to 17 residues. The CDR3 nucleotides are TGCGCCAGCAGCTTGGCCCTGGTAGGGACAGGGGTCAATGAGCAGTTCTTC. It codes for CASSLALVGTGVNEQFF.

The chain recombines TRBV5-1 with TRBJ1-3; TRBD1 agrees at 8 bases. The CDR3 runs 15 residues. Unmatched junction bases numbered 4, after V lost 5 bases and J lost 0 bases. The germline CDR1 and CDR2 sequences are SGHRS and YFSETQ. CDR3 nucleotides: TGCGCCAGCAGGGCAGGGGGCAGCTCTGGAAACACCATATATTTT. It codes for CASRAGGSSGNTIYF.

DNA of the CDR3: TGTGCCAGTAGTATAGCTGGTTCGGGTGGCTACTCTGGAAACACCATATATTTT. Translation gives CASSIAGSGGYSGNTIYF. J is TRBJ1-3 and V is TRBV19; the D is unclear. Trimming took off 1 base at V and 0 bases at J, with 16 bases between the two ends. Germline lookup yields CDR1 LNHDA and CDR2 SQIVND (reference sequence). The CDR3 consists of 18 residues.

This chain joins TRBV5-1 and TRBJ1-6; a possible D gene is TRBD1 (5 bases). Germline V lookup: CDR1 SGHRS, CDR2 YFSETQ. The CDR3 covers 16 residues. Trimming removed 2 bases from V and 5 bases from J, with 14 bases in between. The CDR3: CASSFRGGGNNSPLHF. For the CDR3, the DNA is TGCGCCAGCAGCTTCCGCGGTGGGGGGAATAATTCACCCCTCCACTTT.

The J gene is TRBJ2-7, the V gene TRBV4-3; D call uncertain. Germline lookup yields CDR1 LGHNA and CDR2 YSLEER. Trimming stripped 1 base from V and 6 bases from J, with 10 bases between. The CDR3 runs 13 residues. CDR3 amino acids: CASSQVRAGEQYF. The DNA for the CDR3 is TGCGCCAGCAGCCAAGTACGGGCTGGCGAGCAGTACTTC.

The chain carries TRBV10-1 and TRBJ2-3, with D possibly matching TRBD2 (6 bases). From germline, CDR1 is WNHNN and CDR2 SYGVQD (reference sequence). Trimming removed 2 bases at V and 3 bases at J, with 9 bases between. The CDR3 consists of 14 residues. The CDR3 is CASSEGGTTDTQYF. The CDR3 DNA sequence: TGCGCCAGCAGTGAGGGAGGGACGACAGATACGCAGTATTTT.

The chain carries TRBV6-6 and TRBJ1-4; D perhaps matches TRBD1 (5 bases). The V end lost 8 bases, the J end lost 0 bases, and 13 bases lay between the germline ends. The CDR3 spans 15 residues. From germline, CDR1 is MNHNY and CDR2 SVGAGI (reference sequence). CDR3 DNA sequence: TGTGCCAGCTCCAAGGGGAGGCCAACTAATGAAAAACTGTTTTTT. As protein: CASSKGRPTNEKLFF.

The CDR3 region is CASSLGPNTYNQPQHF. CDR3 in DNA: TGTGCCAGCAGCTTGGGCCCGAACACCTATAATCAGCCCCAGCATTTT. This chain connects TRBV5-6 to TRBJ1-5; no reliable D call. This CDR3 spans 16 amino acids. Trimming pared 0 bases from V and 4 bases from J, leaving 14 bases between. The germline V gene encodes CDR1 SGHDT and CDR2 YYEEEE.

The gene calls are TRBV27 and TRBJ1-2; 9 nucleotides match TRBD1. From germline, CDR1 is MNHEY and CDR2 SMNVEV (reference sequence). This CDR3 spans 14 amino acids. V lost 3 bases to trimming and J lost 7 bases; unmatched junction nucleotides: 6. The CDR3 spells CASSFFGTGSGYTF. The CDR3 DNA follows: TGTGCCAGCAGTTTTTTTGGGACAGGGAGTGGCTACACCTTC.

V usage is TRBV9 and J usage is TRBJ2-6, with 7 bases that match TRBD1. This CDR3 spans 15 amino acids. Germline V lookup: CDR1 SGDLS, CDR2 YYNGEE. The V and J ends lost 2 bases and 4 bases, in that order; junction bases with no gene match: 3. The CDR3 region is CASSVTGAGANVLTF. The CDR3, as DNA: TGTGCCAGCAGCGTCACAGGGGCCGGGGCCAACGTCCTGACTTTC.

V is TRBV18 and J is TRBJ2-4, with 10 bases fitting TRBD2. Germline V lookup: CDR1 KGHSH, CDR2 LQKENI. The V gene end was trimmed by 2 bases and the J gene end by 6 bases; junction bases not matched to a gene: 10. This CDR3 comprises 17 residues. CDR3 coding DNA: TGTGCCAGCTCACCATACGCTAGCGGGGGTTCTCGAAACATTCAGTACTTC. The encoded protein is CASSPYASGGSRNIQYF.

V and J are TRBV7-8 and TRBJ2-7; no definite D call. In germline, CDR1 is SGHVS, CDR2 FQNEAQ. V lost 0 bases and J 7 bases, leaving 10 bases between the germline ends. There are 13 residues in the CDR3. CDR3 DNA: TGTGCCAGCAGCTTAGCAGGGTTGAAAGAGCAGTACTTC. This encodes CASSLAGLKEQYF.

The chain recombines TRBV5-6 with TRBJ2-7; weak D call: TRBD1 (5 bases). CDR3 length: 13 amino acids. V lost 5 bases, J lost 3 bases, and 12 bases lay in between. Germline CDR1 is SGHDT and CDR2 is YYEEEE. Here the CDR3 reads CASSPTGVYEQYF. In nucleotides, the CDR3 is TGTGCCAGCAGTCCAACAGGAGTCTACGAGCAGTACTTC.

The chain employs TRBV6-4 and TRBJ2-2, with D unresolved. Germline CDR1 reads MRHNA; CDR2 reads SNTAGT. V was shortened by 6 bases and J by 1 base, with 6 bases between the two germline ends. This CDR3 is built from 13 residues. The CDR3 region is CASSPGNTGELFF. The CDR3 nucleotides read TGTGCCAGCAGCCCAGGGAACACCGGGGAGCTGTTTTTT.

The V and J genes are TRBV7-6 and TRBJ1-1; D is undetermined. V lost 2 bases, J lost 0 bases, and 7 bases lay in between. CDR1 SGHVS and CDR2 FNYEAQ come from the germline V gene. The CDR3 is 14 residues long. The CDR3 is CASSLQTMNTEAFF. CDR3 coding DNA: TGTGCCAGCAGCTTACAGACCATGAACACTGAAGCTTTCTTT.

The chain has TRBV7-2 and TRBJ2-7; D gene unclear. Trimming removed 1 base from V and 5 bases from J, with 12 bases in between. This CDR3 region has 14 residues. Per the germline V gene, CDR1 is SGHTA and CDR2 is FQGNSA. The CDR3 protein is CASSLEAPRDEQYF. The CDR3 nucleotides are TGTGCCAGCAGCTTAGAGGCCCCCCGGGACGAGCAGTACTTC.

This sequence joins TRBV2 and TRBJ1-2, with TRBD1 matching 8 bases. The germline V gene has CDR1 SNHLY and CDR2 FYNNEI. V gave up 4 bases and J gave up 1 base; unmatched junction bases: 5. This CDR3 is built from 15 residues. CDR3 in DNA: TGTGCCAGCAGTGCGGACAGGGCCTATAACTATGGCTACACCTTC. The encoded protein is CASSADRAYNYGYTF.

V is TRBV27 and J is TRBJ2-7, with 10 bases that match TRBD1. V lost 5 bases and J lost 3; bases outside the gene matches: 4. The CDR3 totals 14 residues. In germline, CDR1 is MNHEY, CDR2 SMNVEV (reference sequence). CDR3 sequence reads: CASSPRDRGYEQYF. CDR3 in DNA: TGTGCCAGCAGTCCCCGGGACAGGGGCTACGAGCAGTACTTC.

This chain joins TRBV5-1 and TRBJ2-3, with 8 bases fitting TRBD2. The CDR3 consists of 16 residues. Germline V gene sequence: CDR1 SGHRS, CDR2 YFSETQ. V trimming: 0 bases; J trimming: 2 bases; junction bases outside the gene matches: 5. The CDR3 DNA reads as TGCGCCAGCAGCTTGGGGAGCGGGGGTCTCACAGATACGCAGTATTTT. Translation: CASSLGSGGLTDTQYF.

The rearrangement joins TRBV5-1 to TRBJ2-3; D uncertain. V was shortened by 3 bases and J by 3 bases, with 5 bases between the two germline ends. The CDR3 extends over 12 amino acids. In germline, CDR1 is SGHRS, CDR2 YFSETQ. The CDR3 bases are TGCGCCAGCAGCTCCAGGACAGATACGCAGTATTTT. This encodes CASSSRTDTQYF.

The chain couples TRBV25-1 to TRBJ2-1, with unresolved D. V was cut by 6 bases and J by 5 bases, with 11 bases left in between. The CDR3 consists of 13 residues. Looked up from germline, CDR1 is MGHDK and CDR2 is SYGVNS. The CDR3 spells CASRGQLNNEQFF. CDR3 nucleotides: TGTGCCAGCAGAGGGCAGTTAAACAATGAGCAGTTCTTC.

This chain uses TRBV5-1 with TRBJ2-3; D tentatively reads TRBD1 or TRBD2 (5 bases each). This CDR3 has 16 amino acids. Looked up from germline, CDR1 is SGHRS and CDR2 is YFSETQ. The V and J ends lost 3 bases and 2 bases respectively, with 16 bases between them. CDR3 in amino acids: CASSSRGGSTTDTQYF. DNA of the CDR3: TGCGCCAGCAGCTCCCGGGGCGGGTCTACCACAGATACGCAGTATTTT.

The gene calls are TRBV27 and TRBJ2-7; 9 bases line up with TRBD1. Trimming cost V 5 bases and J 6 bases; bases outside gene matches: 11. The CDR3 contains 15 residues. Germline CDR1 MNHEY, CDR2 SMNVEV (reference sequence). The CDR3 DNA sequence: TGTGCCAGCAGTCCAACCGGGACAGGGTCATTCGAGCAGTACTTC. This translates into CASSPTGTGSFEQYF.

V usage is TRBV6-6 and J usage is TRBJ2-7; 9 bases map to TRBD1. Germline trimming cut 4 bases from V and 5 bases from J; bases unmatched to any gene: 9. The germline gives CDR1 MNHNY, CDR2 SVGAGI (reference sequence). The CDR3 has 15 residues. This CDR3 is CASSSTGGANDEQYF. For the CDR3, the DNA is TGTGCCAGCAGTTCAACAGGGGGCGCAAATGACGAGCAGTACTTC.